This paragraph reports one T cell receptor (beta chain). The data derive from a study of blood T cell repertoires in COVID-19. In the study overall: T cells, B-cell-depleted T cells, or PBMCs supplied cDNA or gDNA.

V shed 3 bases and J 0 bases; nucleotides not matched to a gene: 2. The CDR3 is 16 amino acids. Looked up from germline, CDR1 is MNHEY and CDR2 is SMNVEV (reference sequence). Assay used: immunoSEQ multiplex PCR; TCRdb lists only in-frame clones, some missing. The sample includes 400,000 to 500,000 clones, 70% to 90% of them seen just once. A PCR-confirmed or clinician-diagnosed COVID-19 case had contacted exposed participants within 2 weeks of entry. This chain links TRBV27 with TRBJ2-2; TRBD2 matches at 9 bases. The TCR comes from a woman aged 18-29 years who had been exposed to COVID-19. Source material: PBMCs or T cells enriched from blood (not recorded which). The CDR3 sequence is CASSFPSGTNTGELFF. The CDR3 nucleotides read TGTGCCAGCAGTTTTCCTAGCGGGACGAACACCGGGGAGCTGTTTTTT.